This T cell receptor (beta chain) was observed in a study of blood T cell repertoires in COVID-19. CDR1 and CDR2 from the germline V gene are MNHEY and SMNVEV (reference sequence). The CDR3 has 17 residues. The trim removed 5 bases at V and 4 bases at J, leaving 9 bases unmatched. In this sample, this clone turned up once. This table comes from immunoSEQ multiplex PCR, and its TCRdb copy is limited to in-frame clones, with some not included. The sample holds 200,000 to 250,000 clones, roughly 84% seen once. The chain links TRBV27 to TRBJ2-2, with TRBD1 matching over 11 bases. Material: PBMCs or T cells enriched from blood (not recorded which). The TCR sequence derives from a woman aged 35 to 49 who had recovered from COVID-19. The CDR3 coding sequence is TGTGCCAGCAGTCAATCCAGGGGACAGGGGGGCACCGGGGAGCTGTTTTTT. Protein sequence: CASSQSRGQGGTGELFF.